The clone carrying this T cell receptor beta chain showed up just a few times. As yet, its antigen is unknown. These data come from a study of response to subunit inactivated influenza vaccine. Broader study findings: It was suggested by the authors that few new T cells are recruited by each seasonal influenza vaccination.

Via MiXCR, TCRdb re-called the RT-PCR reads, giving one row per CDR3 protein. The table shows about 780,000 distinct CDR3 sequences, with about 18% occurring only once. Germline assignment: CDR1 DFQATT and CDR2 SNEGSKA (reference sequence). The trim removed 3 bases at V and 1 base at J, leaving 13 bases unmatched. The CDR3 extends over 17 amino acids. This clonotype was obtained from a man aged 50 to 59 who received an inactivated influenza vaccine. Source: PBMCs from blood, taken 4 to 6 days after vaccination. The chain is built from TRBV20-1 and TRBJ2-3, with 7 bases aligning to TRBD2. The chain's CDR3 is CSARRSGVAGRTDTQYF. Here the CDR3 DNA reads TGCAGTGCTAGGAGGAGTGGGGTAGCGGGTCGCACAGATACGCAGTATTTT.